This T cell receptor beta chain was captured in a study of shared clonotypes between healthy human individuals. Study-wide context: Donors consisted of a couple of women and three men between 18 and 49. For every donor, three CD4 naive, three CD4 memory, two CD8 naive and one CD8 memory plates were used.

Germline V gene data show CDR1 as SGHNT and CDR2 as YYREEE (reference sequence). This CDR3 comprises 15 residues. V shed 0 bases and J shed 3 bases, with 13 bases lying between them. Sequencing used immunoSEQ multiplex PCR; TCRdb keeps in-frame clones, though not all of them. The repertoire holds 2.3 million or so clones, with over 85% as singletons. Sequences were obtained from naive CD4+ T cells from PBMCs. Noted subset: CD45RA+ positively selected. The TCR comes from a man in his late teens or twenties in good health. Some clones in this sample may be carry-over from other donors' samples. The V and J genes are TRBV5-4 and TRBJ2-7, with D possibly being TRBD1 (6 bases). CDR3 residues: CASSLEQGPSYEQYF. CDR3 nucleotide sequence: TGTGCCAGCAGCTTGGAACAGGGACCAAGCTACGAGCAGTACTTC.